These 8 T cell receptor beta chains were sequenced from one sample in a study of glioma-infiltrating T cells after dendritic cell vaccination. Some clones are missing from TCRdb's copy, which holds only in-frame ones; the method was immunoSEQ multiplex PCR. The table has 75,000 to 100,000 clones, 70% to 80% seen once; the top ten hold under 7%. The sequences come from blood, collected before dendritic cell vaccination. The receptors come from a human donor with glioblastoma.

Here the CDR3 reads CASRLQGSNTEAFF. CDR3 in DNA: TGTGCCAGCAGACTACAGGGGTCGAACACTGAAGCTTTCTTT. The chain couples TRBV6-4 to TRBJ1-1; 7 positions match TRBD1. The CDR3 is made up of 14 amino acids. Germline V gene lookup returns CDR1 MRHNA and CDR2 SNTAGT. The V and J ends lost 6 bases and 1 base, in that order; junction bases with no gene match: 5.

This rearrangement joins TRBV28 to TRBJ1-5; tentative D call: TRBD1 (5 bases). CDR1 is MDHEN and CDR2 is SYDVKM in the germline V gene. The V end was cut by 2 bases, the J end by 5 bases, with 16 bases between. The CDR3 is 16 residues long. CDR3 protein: CASSLVPGGDYQPQHF. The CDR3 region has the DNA TGTGCCAGCAGTTTAGTCCCGGGGGGGGACTATCAGCCCCAGCATTTT.

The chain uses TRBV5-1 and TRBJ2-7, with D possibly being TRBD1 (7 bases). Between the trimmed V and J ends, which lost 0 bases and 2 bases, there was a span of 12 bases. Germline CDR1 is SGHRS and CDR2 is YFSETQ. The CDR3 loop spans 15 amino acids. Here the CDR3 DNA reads TGCGCCAGCAGCTTGGTACCAGGGGGGACCTACGAGCAGTACTTC. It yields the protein CASSLVPGGTYEQYF.

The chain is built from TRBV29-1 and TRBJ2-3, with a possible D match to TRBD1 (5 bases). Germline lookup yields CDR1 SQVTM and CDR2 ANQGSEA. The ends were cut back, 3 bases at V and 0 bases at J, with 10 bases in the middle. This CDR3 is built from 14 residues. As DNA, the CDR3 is TGCAGCGTTGATGGGGCAACTAGCACAGATACGCAGTATTTT. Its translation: CSVDGATSTDTQYF.

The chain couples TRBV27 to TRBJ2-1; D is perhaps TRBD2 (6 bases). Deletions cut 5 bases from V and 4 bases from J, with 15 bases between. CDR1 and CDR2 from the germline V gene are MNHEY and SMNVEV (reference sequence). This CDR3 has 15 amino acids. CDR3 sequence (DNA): TGTGCCAGCAGTCTCGGGACTCGATTTTACAATGAGCAGTTCTTC. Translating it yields CASSLGTRFYNEQFF.

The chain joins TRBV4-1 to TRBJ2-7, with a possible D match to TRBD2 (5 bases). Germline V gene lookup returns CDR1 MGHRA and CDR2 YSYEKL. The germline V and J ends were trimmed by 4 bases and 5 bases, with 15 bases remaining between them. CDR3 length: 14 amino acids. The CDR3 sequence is CASSPRVEGDEQYF. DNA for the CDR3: TGCGCCAGCAGCCCCCGAGTTGAGGGAGACGAGCAGTACTTC.

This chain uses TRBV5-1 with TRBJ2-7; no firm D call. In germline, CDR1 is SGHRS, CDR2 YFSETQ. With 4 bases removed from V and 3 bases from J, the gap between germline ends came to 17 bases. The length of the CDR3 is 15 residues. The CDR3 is CASSPIRGGHYEQYF. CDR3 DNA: TGCGCCAGCAGCCCCATCCGCGGCGGCCACTACGAGCAGTACTTC.

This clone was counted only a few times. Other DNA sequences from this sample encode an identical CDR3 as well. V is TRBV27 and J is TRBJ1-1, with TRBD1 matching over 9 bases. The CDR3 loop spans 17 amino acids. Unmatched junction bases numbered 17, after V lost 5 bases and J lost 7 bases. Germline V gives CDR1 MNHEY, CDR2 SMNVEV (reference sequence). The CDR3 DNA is TGTGCCAGCAGTCCGGGACAGGGCCTCGGACACTTTTATGAAGCTTTCTTT. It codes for CASSPGQGLGHFYEAFF.